The next 21 T cell receptor beta chains were all read from a single sample in a study of blood T cell repertoires in COVID-19. The assay was immunoSEQ multiplex PCR, and TCRdb's table has in-frame clones only and misses some. The profile shows 150,000 to 200,000 clones, about 84% of them singletons. Sequences were obtained from peripheral blood. The receptors here all came from a woman aged 25 to 39 with acute or convalescent COVID-19.

This sequence joins TRBV19 and TRBJ1-1; 9 bases map to TRBD1. Germline-derived CDR1 and CDR2 are LNHDA and SQIVND (reference sequence). Losses at the gene ends were 1 base for V and 2 bases for J; bases not matched to a gene: 5. The CDR3 is made up of 16 amino acids. In DNA, the CDR3 is TGTGCCAGTAGTATAGTAGGGACAGGGACCAACACTGAAGCTTTCTTT. It codes for CASSIVGTGTNTEAFF.

V and J are TRBV28 and TRBJ2-7, with D possibly being TRBD2 (6 bases). Germline CDR1 and CDR2: MDHEN and SYDVKM. The CDR3 runs 15 residues. V shed 0 bases and J shed 2 bases, with 11 bases lying between them. The CDR3 sequence: CASSLWGGTTYEQYF. CDR3 in DNA: TGTGCCAGCAGTTTATGGGGGGGAACCACCTACGAGCAGTACTTC.

In its sample, this clone was seen a few times. Within the sample, other DNA sequences also encode this same CDR3. DNA of the CDR3: TGTGCCTGGAGAGGGGGAGGCAATCAGCCCCAGCATTTT. Translation: CAWRGGGNQPQHF. V usage is TRBV30 and J usage is TRBJ1-5; weak D call: TRBD1 (6 bases). CDR3 length: 13 amino acids. Trimming removed 3 bases from V and 2 bases from J, with 8 bases in between. CDR1 GTSNPN and CDR2 SVGIG come from the germline V gene (reference sequence).

The J gene is TRBJ1-1, the V gene TRBV24-1; D is unresolved. The ends were cut back, 5 bases at V and 1 base at J, with 13 bases in the middle. The CDR3 contains 15 residues. CDR1 and CDR2 (germline): KGHDR, SFDVKD. The chain's CDR3 is CATSAHRDGNTEAFF. In nucleotides, the CDR3 is TGTGCCACCAGTGCCCACCGGGATGGGAACACTGAAGCTTTCTTT.

The chain has TRBV9 and TRBJ1-2, with TRBD1 matching over 9 bases. The V and J ends lost 0 bases and 10 bases, in that order; junction bases with no gene match: 7. The CDR3 length is 14 residues. The germline CDR1 and CDR2 sequences are SGDLS and YYNGEE. The CDR3 DNA is TGTGCCAGCAGCGTAGCGGGACAGGGTTTTTCCTACACCTTC. It encodes CASSVAGQGFSYTF.

The rearrangement joins TRBV6-5 to TRBJ1-2, with 10 bases lining up with TRBD1. The junction had 9 bases not matched to a gene; V was cut back by 6 bases and J by 8 bases. Germline V CDR1 and CDR2: MNHEY, SVGAGI. CDR3 length: 14 amino acids. This CDR3 is CASRGDRGPGGYTF. The CDR3 nucleotides are TGTGCCAGCAGGGGAGACAGGGGGCCGGGCGGCTACACCTTC.

V gene TRBV11-2 combines with J gene TRBJ2-3; 11 positions agree with TRBD2. The CDR3 covers 18 residues. Trimming removed 5 bases from V and 0 bases from J; junction bases left unmatched: 10. Germline V CDR1 and CDR2: SGHAT, FQNNGV. The CDR3 sequence is CASSLRVAGGRSTDTQYF. CDR3 sequence (DNA): TGTGCCAGCAGCCTCCGAGTAGCGGGGGGGCGAAGCACAGATACGCAGTATTTT.

This chain uses TRBV11-2 with TRBJ2-5; TRBD2 aligns across 8 bases. There are 15 residues in the CDR3. With V trimmed by 5 bases and J by 5 bases, 10 bases remained unmatched. CDR1 and CDR2 from the germline V gene are SGHAT and FQNNGV. CDR3 in amino acids: CASSRTSGPRETQYF. The DNA of the CDR3 is TGTGCCAGCAGCCGAACTAGCGGACCAAGGGAGACCCAGTACTTC. Together with reference TRBV11-2 and TRBJ2-5, the CDR3 gives the full variable domain: EAGVAQSPRYKIIEKRQSVAFWCNPISGHATLYWYQQILGQGPKLLIQFQNNGVVDDSQLPKDRFSAERLKGVDSTLKIQPAKLEDSAVYLCASSRTSGPRETQYFGPGTRLLVL.

This clone was found once. The chain joins TRBV2 to TRBJ1-5, with D unresolved. Germline loops: CDR1 SNHLY, CDR2 FYNNEI. The CDR3 runs to 15 residues. The V end lost 7 bases, the J end lost 8 bases, and 21 bases lay between the germline ends. The CDR3 spells CASKKDRLGGEPQHF. The CDR3 DNA follows: TGTGCCAGCAAGAAAGACCGTTTGGGAGGTGAGCCCCAGCATTTT.

This sequence joins TRBV19 and TRBJ2-1; TRBD2 matches at 11 bases. J was trimmed by 0 bases and V by 5 bases; bases with no gene match: 9. The CDR3 loop spans 18 amino acids. CDR1 and CDR2 from the germline V gene are LNHDA and SQIVND (reference sequence). CDR3 sequence (DNA): TGTGCCAGTAGTGCGGGACTAGCGGTCCTCATCTCCTACAATGAGCAGTTCTTC. Translating it yields CASSAGLAVLISYNEQFF.

V is TRBV30 and J is TRBJ2-5; TRBD2 matches 13 bases. Germline V gives CDR1 GTSNPN, CDR2 SVGIG (reference sequence). The V and J ends lost 6 bases and 4 bases, in that order; junction bases with no gene match: 8. The CDR3 totals 15 residues. The CDR3 nucleotides read TGTGCCTGCGACCCCCGGACTAGCGGGGGAGAGACCCAGTACTTC. Its protein is CACDPRTSGGETQYF.

This chain connects TRBV7-9 to TRBJ1-5, with D perhaps matching TRBD1 (5 bases). Deletions cut 6 bases from V and 1 base from J, with 10 bases between. Per germline, CDR1 SEHNR and CDR2 FQNEAQ (reference sequence). This CDR3 spans 14 amino acids. CDR3 DNA sequence: TGTGCCAGCAGTAAGGACAAGAGCAATCAGCCCCAGCATTTT. This codes for CASSKDKSNQPQHF.

V gene TRBV28 combines with J gene TRBJ1-1; unclear D gene. Per the germline V gene, CDR1 is MDHEN and CDR2 is SYDVKM. Trimming removed 3 bases at V and 8 bases at J, with 13 bases between. The CDR3 runs 13 residues. The CDR3 reads CASSFSTLWEAFF. In DNA form, the CDR3 reads TGTGCCAGCAGTTTCTCTACTCTATGGGAAGCTTTCTTT.

This clone has more than one count but fewer than ten. This chain uses TRBV15 with TRBJ1-4, with 9 positions matching TRBD1. Trimming at V came to 0 bases and at J to 8 bases, leaving 7 bases not matched to a gene. Per the germline V gene, CDR1 is LNHNV and CDR2 is YYDKDF (reference sequence). The CDR3 sequence is 16 residues long. In nucleotides, the CDR3 is TGTGCCACCAGCAGAGATACGGGACAGGGTACCGAAAAACTGTTTTTT. This encodes CATSRDTGQGTEKLFF. Combining the CDR3 with reference TRBV15 and TRBJ1-4 gives the whole variable domain DAMVIQNPRYQVTQFGKPVTLSCSQTLNHNVMYWYQQKSSQAPKLLFHYYDKDFNNEADTPDNFQSRRPNTSFCFLDIRSPGLGDTAMYLCATSRDTGQGTEKLFFGSGTQLSVL.

V usage is TRBV10-1 and J usage is TRBJ2-5; a possible D gene is TRBD1 (5 bases). The CDR3 loop spans 12 amino acids. With 4 bases removed from V and 8 bases from J, the gap between germline ends came to 11 bases. In germline, CDR1 is WNHNN, CDR2 SYGVQD (reference sequence). The CDR3 DNA is TGCGCCAGCAGTGCGACAGCCGAAACCCAGTACTTC. Translated, it gives CASSATAETQYF.

This clone was seen only once. This chain connects TRBV28 to TRBJ1-3; D is perhaps TRBD1 (6 bases). The length of the CDR3 is 14 residues. Germline V lookup: CDR1 MDHEN, CDR2 SYDVKM. V was cut by 5 bases and J by 2 bases, with 10 bases left in between. The CDR3 protein is CASSPHRAGNTIYF. The CDR3 nucleotides read TGTGCCAGCAGTCCCCACAGGGCTGGAAACACCATATATTTT.

This chain links TRBV5-1 with TRBJ2-3; D is ambiguous. The V end was cut by 0 bases, the J end by 2 bases, with 10 bases between. Germline assignment: CDR1 SGHRS and CDR2 YFSETQ. The CDR3 runs to 15 residues. The CDR3 DNA is TGCGCCAGCAGCTTGGACGGCAGGCCCACAGATACGCAGTATTTT. Residues: CASSLDGRPTDTQYF.

The J gene is TRBJ2-1, the V gene TRBV18; 7 bases line up with TRBD1. Germline values: CDR1 KGHSH, CDR2 LQKENI. This CDR3 spans 15 amino acids. V trimming: 6 bases; J trimming: 5 bases; junction bases outside the gene matches: 10. The CDR3: CASSHSPGQHNEQFF. CDR3 in DNA: TGTGCCAGCTCTCACAGTCCGGGACAGCACAATGAGCAGTTCTTC.

The chain couples TRBV10-2 to TRBJ2-7, with TRBD1 matching over 10 bases. The CDR3 length is 14 residues. The germline gives CDR1 WSHSY, CDR2 SAAADI. V lost 6 bases and J lost 13; bases outside the gene matches: 15. For the CDR3, the DNA is TGCGCCAGCAGACCCGGGACAGGGGTCCACGGGTGCTACTTC. Translation gives CASRPGTGVHGCYF.

As for this clone: The sample has other DNA sequences that encode this CDR3 too. The gene calls are TRBV27 and TRBJ1-6; 9 nucleotides match TRBD1. The germline V gene has CDR1 MNHEY and CDR2 SMNVEV (reference sequence). The CDR3 is 15 amino acids. V lost 6 bases to trimming and J lost 6 bases; unmatched junction nucleotides: 6. In DNA, the CDR3 is TGTGCCAGCAGCCCTAGACAGGGGGTTAATTCACCCCTCCACTTT. Amino acids: CASSPRQGVNSPLHF.

The chain links TRBV28 to TRBJ1-5; D is unclear. Germline lookup yields CDR1 MDHEN and CDR2 SYDVKM. Trimming removed 5 bases from V and 0 bases from J, with 8 bases in between. The CDR3 runs 14 residues. This CDR3 is CASSLQISNQPQHF. CDR3 DNA sequence: TGTGCCAGCAGTCTCCAGATTAGCAATCAGCCCCAGCATTTT.